One T cell receptor (beta chain) is described in this entry. Germline CDR1 KGHSH, CDR2 LQKENI. The CDR3 is 16 residues long. Trimming cost V 2 bases and J 4 bases, with 17 bases left between them. The sample is drawn from a study of T cell changes during pregnancy in multiple sclerosis. TCRdb keeps only in-frame clones here, not all; method: immunoSEQ multiplex PCR. The sample shows tens of thousands of clones, just under 90% of them seen only once. The source is a human donor whose cells served as feeder cells for cultures in a pregnancy study. The sequencing input was peripheral blood from another person, used as feeder cells. The chain links TRBV18 to TRBJ1-2; no clear D. Written as DNA, the CDR3 is TGTGCCAGCTCACCAATCGCGGCAGTTCAATTCTATGGCTACACCTTC. Amino acid sequence: CASSPIAAVQFYGYTF. The entire variable domain, with the rest obtained from reference TRBV18 and TRBJ1-2, is as follows: NAGVMQNPRHLVRRRGQEARLRCSPMKGHSHVYWYRQLPEEGLKFMVYLQKENIIDESGMPKERFSAEFPKEGPSILRIQQVVRGDSAAYFCASSPIAAVQFYGYTFGSGTRLTVV.